Listed below are T cell receptor beta chains from one sample, sequenced in a study of T cells in lung cancer brain metastases. Assay used: immunoSEQ multiplex PCR; TCRdb lists only in-frame clones, some missing. The sample shows 1,500 to 2,000 clones, 90% of them seen only once. Specimen: tumor tissue from a brain metastasis. The receptors stem from a man in his 60s with non-small cell lung cancer that had spread to the brain. Each CDR3 is given with its conserved first and last residue. A D gene is named only where the DNA matches it firmly. Some rows have no size entry. The others give once, few or many, or a class for an expanded clone.

d_call	clone_size	v_call	j_call	cdr3_aa	cdr3_nt
.	.	TRBV2	TRBJ1-5	CASTGAGSFQPQHF	TGTGCCAGCACAGGGGCAGGGTCCTTTCAGCCCCAGCATTTT
.	.	TRBV29-1	TRBJ1-2	CSVGTEGYTF	TGCAGCGTTGGGACGGAGGGCTACACCTTC
.	.	TRBV5-6	TRBJ1-3	CASTRGPDGNTIYF	TGTGCCAGCACCCGTGGCCCCGATGGAAACACCATATATTTT
.	.	TRBV4-1	TRBJ2-1	CASSQETEYNEQFF	TGCGCCAGCAGCCAAGAGACAGAGTACAATGAGCAGTTCTTC
.	.	TRBV13	TRBJ2-3	CASSFADTQYF	TGTGCCAGCAGCTTCGCAGATACGCAGTATTTT
.	.	TRBV7-9	TRBJ1-2	CASSLDEITARIYGYTF	TGTGCCAGCAGCTTAGACGAGATAACAGCCCGGATCTATGGCTACACCTTC
.	.	TRBV30	TRBJ1-4	CAWGPGTNEKLFF	TGTGCCTGGGGCCCAGGGACTAATGAAAAACTGTTTTTT
.	.	TRBV5-1	TRBJ2-1	CASSAHQSNGGAEQFF	TGCGCCAGCAGCGCCCACCAGTCTAACGGGGGCGCTGAGCAGTTCTTC
TRBD2	.	TRBV5-1	TRBJ2-1	CASRPTGTISTDEQFF	TGCGCCAGCAGACCGACCGGGACTATATCAACCGATGAGCAGTTCTTC
.	.	TRBV4-1	TRBJ2-5	CASSQAGKETQYF	TGCGCCAGCAGCCAAGCTGGGAAAGAGACCCAGTACTTC
.	.	TRBV14	TRBJ1-2	CASSQTGQPKLHGYTF	TGTGCCAGCAGCCAAACCGGACAGCCCAAACTCCATGGCTACACCTTC
.	.	TRBV5-1	TRBJ1-4	CASSLAGTNEKLFF	TGCGCCAGCAGCTTGGCAGGGACAAATGAAAAACTGTTTTTT
.	once	TRBV6-5	TRBJ1-6	CASRDQQNSPLHF	TGTGCCAGCAGGGACCAACAGAATTCACCCCTCCACTTT
TRBD1	.	TRBV27	TRBJ1-2	CASSIQGANYGYTF	TGTGCCAGCAGTATACAGGGGGCTAACTATGGCTACACCTTC
.	.	TRBV6-5	TRBJ2-7	CASSYDPLGEQYF	TGTGCCAGCAGTTACGACCCATTGGGCGAGCAGTACTTC
.	.	TRBV7-8	TRBJ2-1	CASSLKGYEQFF	TGTGCCAGCAGCTTAAAGGGGTATGAGCAGTTCTTC
.	.	TRBV9	TRBJ1-1	CASSVIMNTEAFF	TGTGCCAGCAGCGTGATCATGAACACTGAAGCTTTCTTT
.	.	TRBV5-1	TRBJ2-1	CASSLVPSYNEQFF	TGCGCCAGCAGCTTAGTGCCCTCCTACAATGAGCAGTTCTTC
.	.	TRBV9	TRBJ2-2	CASSVSTGYTGELFF	TGTGCCAGCAGCGTATCGACAGGCTACACCGGGGAGCTGTTTTTT
TRBD1	.	TRBV6-1	TRBJ1-3	CASRPGTGGNTIYF	TGTGCCAGCCGTCCCGGGACAGGGGGAAACACCATATATTTT
.	.	TRBV2	TRBJ2-3	CASSEVTGGTQYF	TGTGCCAGCAGTGAGGTTACCGGGGGTACGCAGTATTTT
.	.	TRBV27	TRBJ1-4	CASRRRDNEKLFF	TGTGCCAGCCGCCGCAGGGATAATGAAAAACTGTTTTTT
.	once	TRBV18	TRBJ2-5	CASSRAETLKETQYF	TGTGCCAGCTCACGGGCCGAGACCTTAAAAGAGACCCAGTACTTC
TRBD2	.	TRBV28	TRBJ2-5	CAGGLAGGETQYF	TGTGCCGGGGGACTAGCGGGAGGAGAGACCCAGTACTTC
.	.	TRBV6-1	TRBJ1-2	CASSERRAGGYTF	TGTGCCAGCAGTGAGAGGAGGGCTGGTGGCTACACCTTC
.	.	TRBV11-1	TRBJ2-5	CASSFRETQYF	TGTGCCAGCAGCTTCAGAGAGACCCAGTACTTC
.	.	TRBV6-1	TRBJ1-6	CASREAHSRDDSPLHF	TGTGCCAGCAGGGAAGCCCATTCACGTGATGATTCACCCCTCCACTTT
TRBD2	.	TRBV5-6	TRBJ2-3	CVSSTLAGGSTDTQYF	TGTGTCAGCAGCACCTTAGCGGGGGGATCCACAGATACGCAGTATTTT
.	.	TRBV6-6	TRBJ2-1	CASSYVVSSYNEQFF	TGTGCCAGCAGTTACGTTGTGAGCTCCTACAATGAGCAGTTCTTC
.	.	TRBV29-1	TRBJ2-7	CSGGDSYEQYF	TGCAGCGGGGGAGACAGCTACGAGCAGTACTTC
.	.	TRBV7-9	TRBJ2-7	CASSVTDTYEQYF	TGTGCCAGCAGCGTGACGGACACTTACGAGCAGTACTTC